This T cell receptor (beta chain) was obtained from a study of CD8 T cells in ankylosing spondylitis. Overall study results and limits: Ankylosing spondylitis blood appeared to carry a characteristic TCR beta motif of fewer than 10 highly homologous variants.

With respect to this clonotype: The antigen remains undetermined.

Germline loops: CDR1 LNHDA, CDR2 SQIVND (reference sequence). J lost 5 bases, V lost 4 bases, and 6 bases had no gene match. This CDR3 has 14 amino acids. TCRdb called the 5' RACE reads again in MiXCR, with one record for every CDR3 protein. This table has under 150,000 distinct CDR3 sequences, 17% appearing once. Sequenced: blood, either unsorted or a sorted T cell fraction (not recorded which). The chain employs TRBV19 and TRBJ2-7; 9 bases match TRBD2. The clonotype originates from a male donor with ankylosing spondylitis. CDR3 coding DNA: TGTGCCAGTAGTAAGGGACTAGCTTTCGACGAGCAGTACTTC. Amino acids: CASSKGLAFDEQYF. Full variable domain (missing parts from reference TRBV19 and TRBJ2-7): DGGITQSPKYLFRKEGQNVTLSCEQNLNHDAMYWYRQDPGQGLRLIYYSQIVNDFQKGDIAEGYSVSREKKESFPLTVTSAQKNPTAFYLCASSKGLAFDEQYFGPGTRLTVT.